Listed here are 27 T cell receptor beta chains from one sample, sequenced in a study of STAT5B mutations in CD4+ large granular lymphocyte leukemia (dated by TCRdb to about 2022). Receptor amplification or capture employed the immunoSEQ multiplex PCR assay. TCRdb retrieved this table from immuneACCESS and kept in-frame rearrangements only. Not all clones are present; in checked studies, unresolved V genes account for under half, and no reason is known for the remainder. The sample profile shows roughly 35,000 clones; approximately 67% of them were found once. Clones ranked in the top ten supply 1.5% to 2% of the sample. Sequencing was carried out using CD4+ T cells from blood buffy coats. The origin of the receptors is a human donor in good health.

V usage is TRBV7-2 and J usage is TRBJ1-1; D is perhaps TRBD1 (5 bases). V gave up 5 bases and J gave up 10 bases, with 17 bases separating them. The CDR3 has 13 amino acids. Germline-derived CDR1 and CDR2 are SGHTA and FQGNSA. The CDR3 DNA follows: TGTGCCAGCAGCGCGGGGTGGGGGGAGGCAGCTTTCTTT. It encodes CASSAGWGEAAFF.

The CDR3 here is CASRTGTDHYGYTF. The CDR3 DNA is TGTGCCAGCAGGACCGGGACAGACCACTATGGCTACACCTTC. The chain joins TRBV28 to TRBJ1-2; 7 positions match TRBD1. CDR1 MDHEN and CDR2 SYDVKM come from the germline V gene. This CDR3 is built from 14 residues. The V and J ends lost 6 bases and 3 bases, in that order; junction bases with no gene match: 7.

The V call is TRBV13, the J call TRBJ2-6; possible D gene TRBD2, 6 bases. The CDR3 runs 15 residues. V dropped 0 bases and J dropped 3 bases, with 6 bases sitting between them. Germline CDR1 reads PRHDT; CDR2 reads FYEKMQ (reference sequence). The CDR3 loop reads CASSLGEGGANVLTF. The CDR3 coding sequence is TGTGCCAGCAGCTTAGGGGAGGGTGGGGCCAACGTCCTGACTTTC.

This clone has just a few counts. The CDR3 region is CASTQTPSGGAGELFF. CDR3 nucleotide sequence: TGTGCCAGCACCCAGACCCCTAGCGGGGGGGCCGGGGAGCTGTTTTTT. This chain joins TRBV11-2 and TRBJ2-2; TRBD2 matches 12 bases. Germline V CDR1 and CDR2: SGHAT, FQNNGV. The length of the CDR3 is 16 residues. The trim removed 7 bases at V and 6 bases at J, leaving 9 bases unmatched.

The chain joins TRBV21-1 to TRBJ1-3; no check of the table's D call, TRBD1, against the DNA was made. TRBV21-1 is a pseudogene segment. The CDR3 is 17 amino acids. The CDR3 region has the DNA TGTGCCAGCAGCAAAGCTGGGGGACAGGCAGACGGAAACACCATATATTTT. This gives the protein CASSKAGGQADGNTIYF.

The CDR3 region has the DNA TGTGCCAGCAGTGAGGGGGGGAGCTACGGGAACATTCAGTACTTC. As protein: CASSEGGSYGNIQYF. V usage is TRBV6-4 and J usage is TRBJ2-4; 7 bases agree with TRBD2. The CDR3 spans 15 residues. The germline V gene has CDR1 MRHNA and CDR2 SNTAGT. V lost 3 bases to trimming and J lost 7 bases; unmatched junction nucleotides: 9.

This clone was observed a handful of times. This chain joins TRBV6-6 and TRBJ1-5; D is unresolved. Germline loops: CDR1 MNHNY, CDR2 SVGAGI (reference sequence). Trimming removed 2 bases at V and 4 bases at J, with 3 bases between. This CDR3 contains 12 residues. The CDR3 is CASSYQNQPQHF. DNA for the CDR3: TGTGCCAGCAGTTACCAAAATCAGCCCCAGCATTTT.

V and J are TRBV4-3 and TRBJ2-4; TRBD1 matches 7 bases. The CDR3 extends over 15 amino acids. With 3 bases clipped from V and 2 bases from J, the junction kept 4 bases outside the gene matches. CDR1 and CDR2 (germline): LGHNA, YSLEER. CDR3 sequence: CASSQEQGTKNIQYF. Here the CDR3 DNA reads TGCGCCAGCAGCCAGGAACAGGGGACCAAAAACATTCAGTACTTC.

This chain connects TRBV9 to TRBJ1-2; D remains unclear. V lost 0 bases and J 6 bases, leaving 9 bases between the germline ends. The CDR3 is 13 residues long. The germline gives CDR1 SGDLS, CDR2 YYNGEE. Written as DNA, the CDR3 is TGTGCCAGCAGCGTAGCTACGGGAGATGGCTACACCTTC. This translates into CASSVATGDGYTF.

The chain combines TRBV5-4 with TRBJ1-3; D gene unclear. Germline V gene lookup returns CDR1 SGHNT and CDR2 YYREEE (reference sequence). CDR3 length: 14 residues. V was pared by 4 bases and J by 0 bases, with 8 bases between. The DNA for the CDR3 is TGTGCCAGCAGCGGCCAGAGCTCTGGAAACACCATATATTTT. Protein product: CASSGQSSGNTIYF.

The J gene is TRBJ2-1, the V gene TRBV2; D might be TRBD2 (6 bases). The V gene's germline CDR1 is SNHLY and CDR2 FYNNEI. The CDR3 extends over 12 amino acids. V was shortened by 8 bases and J by 4 bases, with 9 bases between the two germline ends. In DNA form, the CDR3 reads TGTGCCAGCGGGAGGCAGTACAATGAGCAGTTCTTC. Translated: CASGRQYNEQFF.

This rearrangement joins TRBV9 to TRBJ1-1; possibly TRBD1 for D (6 bases). CDR1 is SGDLS, CDR2 YYNGEE, per germline. The V end lost 0 bases, the J end lost 2 bases, and 11 bases lay between the germline ends. CDR3 size: 15 residues. The CDR3 protein is CASSVVGTPNTEAFF. CDR3 coding DNA: TGTGCCAGCAGCGTAGTTGGGACACCAAACACTGAAGCTTTCTTT.

The genes are TRBV28 and TRBJ2-1, with no clear D. The CDR3 totals 16 residues. V dropped 6 bases and J dropped 0 bases, with 15 bases sitting between them. The germline V gene encodes CDR1 MDHEN and CDR2 SYDVKM. CDR3 region: CASRYMGFSSYNEQFF. CDR3 sequence (DNA): TGTGCCAGCAGGTACATGGGCTTCAGCTCCTACAATGAGCAGTTCTTC.

This chain uses TRBV7-2 with TRBJ1-3; 7 bases fit TRBD1. Germline CDR1 reads SGHTA; CDR2 reads FQGNSA. There are 15 residues in the CDR3. Germline trimming cut 1 base from V and 3 bases from J; bases unmatched to any gene: 3. CDR3 DNA sequence: TGTGCCAGCAGCTTAGGAGGGGGCGGTGGAAACACCATATATTTT. Translated: CASSLGGGGGNTIYF. Filled out from reference TRBV7-2 and TRBJ1-3, the complete variable domain reads GAGVSQSPSNKVTEKGKDVELRCDPISGHTALYWYRQSLGQGLEFLIYFQGNSAPDKSGLPSDRFSAERTGGSVSTLTIQRTQQEDSAVYLCASSLGGGGGNTIYFGEGSWLTVV.

The chain carries TRBV11-2 and TRBJ2-7; TRBD2 agrees at 13 bases. CDR3 size: 15 residues. Unmatched junction bases numbered 5, after V lost 6 bases and J lost 3 bases. Per the germline V gene, CDR1 is SGHAT and CDR2 is FQNNGV. In nucleotides, the CDR3 is TGTGCCAGCAGTAAACTAGCGGGGGGGTTCTACGAGCAGTACTTC. This encodes CASSKLAGGFYEQYF.

The V and J genes are TRBV7-9 and TRBJ2-7, with D perhaps matching TRBD2 (7 bases). CDR1 is SEHNR and CDR2 is FQNEAQ in the germline V gene (reference sequence). The V end lost 4 bases, the J end lost 2 bases, and 12 bases lay between the germline ends. This CDR3 contains 14 residues. This CDR3 reads CASSSGGLPYEQYF. The CDR3 DNA reads TGTGCCAGCAGCTCGGGGGGCCTTCCCTACGAGCAGTACTTC.

This clone came up a few times. The gene calls are TRBV13 and TRBJ2-1; D uncertain. The germline V gene encodes CDR1 PRHDT and CDR2 FYEKMQ (reference sequence). The ends were cut back, 4 bases at V and 6 bases at J, with 10 bases in the middle. The CDR3 runs 13 residues. CDR3 protein: CASSSQVGNEQFF. DNA for the CDR3: TGTGCCAGCAGCTCCCAGGTGGGCAATGAGCAGTTCTTC.

This clone was detected only a few times. The J gene is TRBJ1-2, the V gene TRBV28, with 9 positions matching TRBD1. J gave up 6 bases and V 4 bases, and 3 bases lay outside the gene matches. The germline V gene has CDR1 MDHEN and CDR2 SYDVKM. This CDR3 has 13 residues. The CDR3 nucleotides read TGTGCCAGCAGTTACAGGGGGCTCCATGGCTACACCTTC. This codes for CASSYRGLHGYTF.

The V call is TRBV5-1, the J call TRBJ1-3; D remains unclear. Between the trimmed V and J ends, which lost 0 bases and 3 bases, there was a span of 4 bases. The germline V gene has CDR1 SGHRS and CDR2 YFSETQ. This CDR3 spans 13 amino acids. In DNA form, the CDR3 reads TGCGCCAGCAGCTTGGAGCGTGGAAACACCATATATTTT. This translates into CASSLERGNTIYF.

This chain uses TRBV25-1 with TRBJ2-7; 11 positions agree with TRBD1. This CDR3 has 13 amino acids. V dropped 6 bases and J dropped 4; count of bases not matched to a gene: 2. Germline V gene sequence: CDR1 MGHDK, CDR2 SYGVNS. CDR3 region: CASSRDRGYEQYF. Written as DNA, the CDR3 is TGTGCCAGCAGCCGGGACAGGGGGTACGAGCAGTACTTC.

The V gene is TRBV5-4, the J gene TRBJ2-3; tentative D call: TRBD2 (7 bases). V lost 4 bases, J lost 5 bases, and 20 bases lay in between. Germline-derived CDR1 and CDR2 are SGHNT and YYREEE (reference sequence). The CDR3 runs 16 residues. DNA of the CDR3: TGTGCCAGCAGCCTGGGGGGGCCAGCCGGGTTAGATACGCAGTATTTT. Translated: CASSLGGPAGLDTQYF.

The sample holds a few counts of this clone. Here the CDR3 reads CASSAQGEQFF. Written as DNA, the CDR3 is TGTGCCAGCAGTGCCCAGGGTGAGCAGTTCTTC. The V call is TRBV2, the J call TRBJ2-1; tentative D call: TRBD1 (5 bases). Deletions cut 4 bases from V and 9 bases from J, with 7 bases between. This CDR3 comprises 11 residues. Germline-derived CDR1 and CDR2 are SNHLY and FYNNEI.

The V call is TRBV19, the J call TRBJ2-5, with D uncertain. There are 13 residues in the CDR3. V dropped 5 bases and J dropped 5 bases, with 12 bases sitting between them. CDR1 is LNHDA and CDR2 is SQIVND in the germline V gene (reference sequence). The CDR3 loop is CASSSGVRETQYF. The CDR3 bases are TGTGCCAGTAGTTCGGGCGTGAGGGAGACCCAGTACTTC.

The chain employs TRBV5-1 and TRBJ1-2; D may be TRBD1 (5 bases). V lost 0 bases, J lost 2 bases, and 8 bases lay in between. Germline CDR1 and CDR2: SGHRS and YFSETQ. The CDR3 runs to 14 residues. The CDR3 nucleotides are TGCGCCAGCAGCTTGGGGGACGGGAACTATGGCTACACCTTC. As protein: CASSLGDGNYGYTF.

The chain joins TRBV4-3 to TRBJ2-3; the match to TRBD2 covers 11 bases. The V and J ends lost 5 bases and 2 bases, in that order; junction bases with no gene match: 3. The CDR3 contains 15 residues. CDR1 and CDR2 from the germline V gene are LGHNA and YSLEER. The CDR3 DNA sequence: TGCGCCAGCAGCGTTAGCGGGGGGGACACAGATACGCAGTATTTT. Its translation: CASSVSGGDTDTQYF.

The rearrangement joins TRBV27 to TRBJ1-2; 7 nucleotides line up with TRBD1. With 4 bases clipped from V and 8 bases from J, the junction kept 13 bases outside the gene matches. CDR1 is MNHEY and CDR2 is SMNVEV in the germline V gene (reference sequence). The CDR3 totals 15 residues. In DNA, the CDR3 is TGTGCCAGCAGTTCCACCCTACAGGGGACCGGCGGCTACACCTTC. This sequence encodes CASSSTLQGTGGYTF.

The table lists this clone with a few counts. The chain employs TRBV12-5 and TRBJ1-5, with TRBD1 matching over 11 bases. Germline V CDR1 and CDR2: LGHNT, FRNRAP. The CDR3 loop spans 15 amino acids. After removal of 5 bases from V and 4 bases from J, the junction contained 4 bases not matched to a gene. The CDR3 loop reads CASGVGQGVNQPQHF. DNA of the CDR3: TGTGCTAGTGGTGTGGGACAGGGGGTGAATCAGCCCCAGCATTTT.